Listed below are T cell receptor beta chains from one sample, sequenced in a study of Ad26.COV2.S vaccination and SARS-CoV-2 variants. Measured with immunoSEQ multiplex PCR; TCRdb has only the in-frame clones, and not every one. The data show over 110,000 clones, just over 85% seen once. The sequences come from peripheral blood, collected after recovery from COVID-19. The source of these receptors is a human donor who had recovered from COVID-19. Both conserved end residues are trimmed from each CDR3.

CDR3 length	V gene	J gene	CDR3 protein
17	TRBV11-2	TRBJ2-5	ASSLVISAGRGSGKAQY
15	TRBV7-9	TRBJ1-3	ASSASGTGIDGNTIY
11	TRBV27	TRBJ1-2	ASRRDSLYGYT
12	TRBV10-1	TRBJ2-7	ASSEGLRGLEQY
12	TRBV5-4	TRBJ2-7	ASSWWGMSIEQY
13	TRBV2	TRBJ2-3	ASNVGTSPTDTQY
13	TRBV6-6	TRBJ2-5	ASSSTGSGKETQY
14	TRBV6-6	TRBJ1-5	ASSYLLQQSNQPQH
13	TRBV4-3	TRBJ2-7	ASSQVKTGVDEQY
13	TRBV5-8	TRBJ2-1	ASSRAGGSYNEQF
12	TRBV28	TRBJ1-5	ASSLGRVGQPQH
13	TRBV4-1	TRBJ1-2	ASSPAPDRVFGYT
9	TRBV29-1	TRBJ2-3	SVGGADTQY
14	TRBV6-1	TRBJ2-3	ASSAGQGIITDTQY
9	TRBV2	TRBJ2-7	ASRISYEQY
12	TRBV28	TRBJ2-2	ASSFWSNTGELF
11	TRBV9	TRBJ2-5	ASNRGLGETQY
10	TRBV20-1	TRBJ2-2	SASKGSLELF